The 10 T cell receptor beta chains below come from one sample, sequenced in a study of blood T cells in healthy people across ages. Primed by a sample-barcoded 5' primer and a J-beta primer mix, a second PCR proceeded for about 6 to 12 cycles. TCRdb analysed the 5' RACE reads with MiXCR anew, one entry per CDR3 protein. Of about 400,000 distinct CDR3 sequences in the sample, approximately 47% were seen once. Sequencing was done on a sample of blood. These receptors all come from a man aged 55 to 70 in good health.

V gene TRBV28 combines with J gene TRBJ2-7; D ambiguous. The CDR3 loop spans 11 amino acids. The V end lost 2 bases, the J end lost 7 bases, and 6 bases lay between the germline ends. Germline CDR1 reads MDHEN; CDR2 reads SYDVKM. CDR3 sequence: CASSLEMEQYF. CDR3 nucleotide sequence: TGTGCCAGCAGTTTAGAGATGGAGCAGTACTTC.

V and J are TRBV9 and TRBJ1-1; D remains ambiguous. V was clipped by 0 bases and J by 2 bases, with 11 bases between them. Germline lookup yields CDR1 SGDLS and CDR2 YYNGEE. There are 15 residues in the CDR3. The CDR3 spells CASSVAPSENTEAFF. The CDR3 nucleotides are TGTGCCAGCAGCGTAGCTCCGTCAGAAAACACTGAAGCTTTCTTT. The full variable domain, rest sourced from reference TRBV9 and TRBJ1-1, is DSGVTQTPKHLITATGQRVTLRCSPRSGDLSVYWYQQSLDQGLQFLIQYYNGEERAKGNILERFSAQQFPDLHSELNLSSLELGDSALYFCASSVAPSENTEAFFGQGTRLTVV.

The chain recombines TRBV20-1 with TRBJ2-3; 10 nucleotides match TRBD2. V lost 3 bases to trimming and J lost 2 bases; unmatched junction nucleotides: 11. CDR1 is DFQATT, CDR2 SNEGSKA, per germline (reference sequence). The CDR3 is 17 amino acids. The CDR3 protein is CSARLRPSGSITDTQYF. CDR3 DNA: TGCAGTGCTAGGCTCCGGCCTAGCGGGAGCATCACAGATACGCAGTATTTT.

The V and J genes are TRBV27 and TRBJ2-7; D is unclear. Germline V gene lookup returns CDR1 MNHEY and CDR2 SMNVEV (reference sequence). The CDR3 extends over 15 amino acids. Trimming removed 4 bases from V and 2 bases from J, with 15 bases in between. CDR3 DNA: TGTGCCAGCAGTTCTGCCCCGATGAGTACCTACGAGCAGTACTTC. It yields the protein CASSSAPMSTYEQYF.

The rearrangement links TRBV20-1 to TRBJ2-3; no clear D gene. With 4 bases removed from V and 0 bases from J, the gap between germline ends came to 11 bases. The CDR3 has 14 amino acids. Germline loops: CDR1 DFQATT, CDR2 SNEGSKA (reference sequence). The CDR3 region has the DNA TGCAGTGCTAAACCGGGCTCGAGCACAGATACGCAGTATTTT. It is translated as CSAKPGSSTDTQYF.

V and J are TRBV4-2 and TRBJ2-1; unclear D gene. The CDR3 has 15 residues. Germline V gene lookup returns CDR1 LGHNA and CDR2 YNFKEQ. Trimming left V 0 bases short and J 8 bases short, with 14 bases between. The CDR3 sequence is CASSQDAHPRDEQFF. Here the CDR3 DNA reads TGTGCCAGCAGCCAAGACGCCCACCCAAGGGATGAGCAGTTCTTC.

The V gene is TRBV20-1, the J gene TRBJ2-7; either TRBD1 or TRBD2 may supply D (9 bases each). CDR1 and CDR2 from the germline V gene are DFQATT and SNEGSKA (reference sequence). The V gene lost 6 bases and the J gene lost 3 bases, with 21 bases spanning the gap. The CDR3 length is 15 residues. DNA for the CDR3: TGCAGTGCAGCACCTAGCGGGACAGGGCTCTACGAGCAGTACTTC. As protein: CSAAPSGTGLYEQYF.

This clonotype turned up a few times. The chain is built from TRBV11-2 and TRBJ2-4, with D perhaps TRBD1 (5 bases). Trimming removed 1 base at V and 0 bases at J, with 13 bases between. Germline CDR1 is SGHAT and CDR2 is FQNNGV. The CDR3 has 17 residues. CDR3 nucleotide sequence: TGTGCCAGCAGCTTAGTGAAGGGGTTACTAGCCAAAAACATTCAGTACTTC. Its translation is CASSLVKGLLAKNIQYF.

A few counts support this clonotype. This chain links TRBV20-1 with TRBJ2-3, with 7 bases lining up with TRBD2. V lost 1 base and J lost 6; bases outside the gene matches: 16. Germline V gene lookup returns CDR1 DFQATT and CDR2 SNEGSKA (reference sequence). This CDR3 has 17 amino acids. CDR3 residues: CSARAFSRDYHGDTQYF. The CDR3 DNA reads TGCAGTGCTAGAGCTTTCAGCCGGGACTACCATGGGGATACGCAGTATTTT.

This clonotype turned up a few times. The chain has TRBV12-3 or TRBV12-4 and TRBJ2-5; weak D call: TRBD2 (6 bases). The germline V and J ends were trimmed by 3 bases and 1 base, with 18 bases remaining between them. The CDR3 is 17 residues long. The CDR3 nucleotides are TGTGCCAGCAGTTTCGCGGGACGAGGGGCTCTCCAAGAGACCCAGTACTTC. Translated, it gives CASSFAGRGALQETQYF.